This T cell receptor beta chain was identified in a study of regulatory T cells in long-lasting Graves disease (dated by TCRdb to the early 2020s). For the wider study: Newly diagnosed Graves' disease patients had taken antithyroid drugs for less than 3 months. A total of approximately 35 samples underwent TCR sequencing: some 13 from persistent and roughly 20 from newly diagnosed Graves' disease patients. The study was registered as a clinical trial and conducted in China. Persistent Graves' disease patients were compared with newly diagnosed Graves' disease patients by peripheral blood TCR sequencing and RNA sequencing.

A remark on this clonotype: There is no known antigen for this receptor. One base away lies a much larger clone, so this may be a sequencing read error.

The paper's findings and limits, for the study overall: Compared with newly diagnosed patients, persistent Graves' disease patients had lower TCR Shannon entropy and fewer highly expanded clones, which suggests clonal expansion. Only the TCR beta chain was sequenced and analyzed. More public clonotypes were shared among persistent patients (roughly 2,700) than among newly diagnosed patients (966). As a limitation, the authors acknowledged that the small sample size may reduce accuracy. The study examined only peripheral blood because the primary lesion, thyroid tissue, could not be accessed.

Explained via the paper, the time point label denotes: newly diagnosed GD, antithyroid drugs for less than 3 months. RNA was extracted from PBMCs in TRIzol for both TCR sequencing and RNA sequencing. Graves' disease was diagnosed according to American Thyroid Association guidelines. The patients came from an endocrinology department in Xi'an, China. Each patient gave 9 to 10 milliliters of peripheral blood, collected in an EDTA anticoagulant tube. Ficoll Paque Plus density gradient separation was used to isolate PBMCs, and no further T cell sorting was done. An Agilent 2100 Bioanalyzer and agarose gel were used to assess RNA quality, and a NanoDrop 2000 was used to measure RNA concentration. To prepare the library, multiplex PCR was applied. Sequencer: Illumina HiSeq 4000. CDR3 regions were amplified by Arm-PCR with iRepertoire HTBI primers to construct TCR beta libraries. PCR products were gel purified before sequencing. On the authors' methods: A total of roughly 65 TRBV and approximately 13 TRBJ segments were identified across samples and were used for gene usage analysis of CDR3 amino acid clonotypes. COPE and FqMerger were used to merge the filtered high-quality paired reads into contigs. Contigs were aligned with BLAST to IMGT TRBV, TRBD and TRBJ reference genes, and CDR3 was defined per IMGT. Any clonotype with a frequency above 0.1% was classified as a highly expanded clone. Shannon entropy was used to measure repertoire diversity, and the Gini coefficient was used to measure V-J evenness. A clonotype found in more than one individual was treated as public. In-frame beta chains were kept once TCRdb had trimmed the public reads at Q25 with fastp and called clones with MiXCR. Each entry is one CDR3 protein sequence, shown with its most common DNA and genes. TCRdb, not the original authors, processed these V and J calls. The sample table holds some 400,000 distinct CDR3 sequences, of which 15% were seen once. 16% of the sample is in the top ten clones.

The same sample was also used in a study of T cells in Graves' hyperthyroidism and ophthalmopathy. As the second paper documents: Graves' hyperthyroidism was defined as stable when no progression to ophthalmopathy occurred over 18 months of follow-up. Hyperthyroidism patients were newly diagnosed, had a disease duration of under 2 months, and were aged 18 to 65 years. Exclusion was applied to patients with uncontrolled infections, other autoimmune diseases, pregnancy or lactation. Diagnoses were based on clinical symptoms, serum thyroxine and TRAb, thyroid ultrasound and orbital computed tomography. The first round of RT-PCR for the TCR CDR3 was performed with the HTBI primer set and the Qiagen OneStep RT-PCR kit. Blood samples also contained most of the expanded thyroid clonotypes (frequency above 0.001), which suggests that blood repertoires may reflect thyroid immune responses. A 13 V-J signature model separated ophthalmopathy from stable hyperthyroidism, with roughly 88% sensitivity and roughly 81% specificity in cross-validation and 80%/75% in testing. During validation, the model predicted progression to ophthalmopathy a median of about 6.3 months ahead of onset, with just under 71% sensitivity and roughly 75% specificity. To identify distinguishing TCR V-J signatures, a discovery cohort of 100 or so patients was used, comprising 40 to 45 with Graves' ophthalmopathy and some 57 with stable Graves' hyperthyroidism. An independent validation cohort of 18 to 20 hyperthyroidism patients and over 15 patients who later progressed to ophthalmopathy tested prospective prediction of ophthalmopathy. The 100 discovery patients were randomly divided into training and test sets at a 7:3 ratio. The study also compared thyroid tissue and blood T-cell repertoires from five or six Graves' hyperthyroidism patients. After sampling, hyperthyroidism patients received methimazole starting at 30 mg daily, and ophthalmopathy patients received high-dose intravenous methylprednisolone. A second multiplex PCR round built the libraries, followed by size selection and purification. Libraries were sequenced paired-end with 100 bp reads on an Illumina HiSeq2000. SOAPnuke was used to process the raw data, removing reads that contained adapters or uncalled bases, had a mean Phred below 15, or lacked an exact match to the constant primer or identifier. COPE v1.2.5 was used to merge the high-quality paired reads, and each unique nucleotide sequence was defined as a clonotype. MiTCR v1.1 was used to align the clonotypes against IMGT TRBV, TRBD and TRBJ reference segments. The analysis was restricted to V-J combinations with a frequency above 0.0001, which together covered over 99% of the repertoires. The TCS score was defined as the ratio of F50 (clonal expansion) to E x V (chaos), calculated using BLOSUM62-based TCRdist between CDR3 peptides within each V-J. Welch's t-statistics and random forest reduced around 510 V-J features to about 12, which were used in a naive Bayes classifier (R e1071). Sample size was not statistically predetermined, and blinding of investigators to group allocation was not performed. The paper reports TCR Vbeta CDR3 sequencing of roughly 140 peripheral blood samples: around 45 ophthalmopathy, about 75 hyperthyroidism and about 17 progressor patients.

This TCR came from a woman in her twenties or thirties with Graves disease. Donor details come from another sample of the same person, matched by shared clones. Source: peripheral blood mononuclear cells (PBMCs), taken at new diagnosis, from a patient treated with antithyroid drugs.

The nucleotides are TGTGCCAGCAGTCCGGGGGCCCTAGCGGGGAACAATGGGCAGTTCTTC. This codes for CASSPGALAGNNGQFF. The sequence joins TRBV11-2 to TRBJ2-1, with 9 junctional bases fitting TRBD2. The CDR3, from cysteine to phenylalanine, totals 16 residues. CDR3 DNA is the only sequence kept; it has 48 bases, read in frame from the first base. Based on the germline V gene, the CDR1 and CDR2 sequences are SGHAT and FQNNGV.